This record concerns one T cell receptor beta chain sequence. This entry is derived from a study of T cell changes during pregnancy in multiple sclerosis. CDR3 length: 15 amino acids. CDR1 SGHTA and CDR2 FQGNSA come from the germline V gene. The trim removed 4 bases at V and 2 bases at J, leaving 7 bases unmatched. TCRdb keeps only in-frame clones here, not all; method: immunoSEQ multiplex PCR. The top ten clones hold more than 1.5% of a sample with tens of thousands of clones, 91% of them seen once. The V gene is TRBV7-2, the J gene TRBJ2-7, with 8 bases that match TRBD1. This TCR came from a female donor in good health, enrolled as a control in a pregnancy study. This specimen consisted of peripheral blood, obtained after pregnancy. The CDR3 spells CASSSTGQATYEQYF. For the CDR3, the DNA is TGTGCCAGCAGCTCCACGGGACAGGCTACCTACGAGCAGTACTTC. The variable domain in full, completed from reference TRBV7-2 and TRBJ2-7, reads GAGVSQSPSNKVTEKGKDVELRCDPISGHTALYWYRQSLGQGLEFLIYFQGNSAPDKSGLPSDRFSAERTGGSVSTLTIQRTQQEDSAVYLCASSSTGQATYEQYFGPGTRLTVT.